The 14 T cell receptor beta chains presented below share a single source sample, sequenced in a study of blood T cells in healthy people across ages. A sample-barcoded 5' primer and a J-beta primer mix were used in a second PCR of about 7 to 12 cycles. TCRdb redid the calling of the 5' RACE reads with MiXCR, one entry per CDR3 protein. The table includes 590,000 or so distinct CDR3 sequences, roughly 31% detected once. Sequencing was carried out using blood. All receptors come from a woman of 80 years or more in good health.

This clonotype was observed many times. V gene TRBV7-2 combines with J gene TRBJ1-6, with D perhaps TRBD1 (5 bases). The CDR3 has 15 residues. The germline CDR1 and CDR2 sequences are SGHTA and FQGNSA. V lost 4 bases and J lost 10, with 17 bases in between. The CDR3 loop is CASSSRVDGGSPLHF. DNA for the CDR3: TGTGCCAGCAGCTCCAGGGTTGACGGAGGCTCACCCCTCCACTTT.

The chain carries TRBV28 and TRBJ2-5, with D possibly called TRBD1 or TRBD2 (6 bases each). The CDR3 has 13 residues. The germline CDR1 and CDR2 sequences are MDHEN and SYDVKM. The V gene lost 10 bases and the J gene lost 5 bases, with 17 bases spanning the gap. CDR3 residues: CATSQGGQETQYF. In nucleotides, the CDR3 is TGTGCCACCTCACAGGGAGGTCAGGAGACCCAGTACTTC. Full variable domain (remainder filled in from reference TRBV28 and TRBJ2-5): DVKVTQSSRYLVKRTGEKVFLECVQDMDHENMFWYRQDPGLGLRLIYFSYDVKMKEKGDIPEGYSVSREKKERFSLILESASTNQTSMYLCATSQGGQETQYFGPGTRLLVL.

This clonotype showed up many times. The chain uses TRBV6-2 or TRBV6-3 and TRBJ2-5; no reliable D call. The CDR3 is 12 residues long. V was clipped by 6 bases and J by 3 bases, with 8 bases between them. From germline, CDR1 is MNHEY and CDR2 SVGEGT. This CDR3 is CASRDTKETQYF. The CDR3 nucleotides are TGTGCCAGCAGGGATACTAAAGAGACCCAGTACTTC.

The sample holds a few counts of this clonotype. The gene calls are TRBV5-1 and TRBJ1-6; perhaps TRBD1 as D (5 bases). V was trimmed by 4 bases and J by 9 bases, leaving 20 bases between them. Germline V gene sequence: CDR1 SGHRS, CDR2 YFSETQ. The CDR3 contains 16 residues. In nucleotides, the CDR3 is TGCGCCAGCAGCAGGCAGGGCCAGGGAATTGGTTCACCCCTCCACTTT. It yields the protein CASSRQGQGIGSPLHF.

V gene TRBV30 combines with J gene TRBJ2-6; D is ambiguous. The germline V gene encodes CDR1 GTSNPN and CDR2 SVGIG (reference sequence). The CDR3 sequence is 15 residues long. V was clipped by 1 base and J by 1 base, with 8 bases between them. In nucleotides, the CDR3 is TGTGCCTGGAGTGGGGCCAGTTCTGGGGCCAACGTCCTGACTTTC. As protein: CAWSGASSGANVLTF.

At least ten counts were recorded for this clonotype. Here the CDR3 reads CASSTRQGIEETQYF. The CDR3 region has the DNA TGTGCCAGCAGCACTAGACAGGGTATAGAAGAGACCCAGTACTTC. The rearrangement links TRBV7-3 to TRBJ2-5, with TRBD1 identical over 7 bases. Germline loops: CDR1 SGHTA, CDR2 FQGTGA. V trimming: 5 bases; J trimming: 3 bases; junction bases outside the gene matches: 9. The CDR3 loop spans 15 amino acids.

V and J are TRBV15 and TRBJ1-1; maybe TRBD1 (5 bases). The CDR3 has 15 amino acids. V lost 0 bases and J lost 10, with 18 bases in between. Germline V gene sequence: CDR1 LNHNV, CDR2 YYDKDF (reference sequence). CDR3 region: CATSRDRSKGSGAFF. DNA of the CDR3: TGTGCCACCAGCAGAGATCGTTCGAAGGGGTCTGGAGCTTTCTTT.

The J gene is TRBJ2-5, the V gene TRBV5-4; 8 bases align to TRBD1. CDR3 length: 16 residues. V was clipped by 4 bases and J by 0 bases; unmatched bases: 8. Per the germline V gene, CDR1 is SGHNT and CDR2 is YYREEE (reference sequence). Written as DNA, the CDR3 is TGTGCCAGCAGCCCGAGACAGGGGAAGAACCAAGAGACCCAGTACTTC. Protein sequence: CASSPRQGKNQETQYF.

About this clonotype: An end of the junction differs from the germline gene, which may be a read error. For the CDR3, the DNA is TGTACCAGCAGTTTATGGAGGAACACTGAAGCTTTCTTT. Translation: CTSSLWRNTEAFF. This rearrangement joins TRBV6-6 to TRBJ1-1; D ambiguous. CDR1 is MNHNY and CDR2 is SVGAGI in the germline V gene (reference sequence). This CDR3 contains 13 residues.

This clonotype was seen a handful of times. The chain links TRBV7-2 to TRBJ1-1; D call uncertain. The V end was cut by 3 bases, the J end by 4 bases, with 12 bases between. Looked up from germline, CDR1 is SGHTA and CDR2 is FQGNSA. The length of the CDR3 is 14 residues. The CDR3 is CASSFSNLLTEAFF. In DNA form, the CDR3 reads TGTGCCAGCAGCTTCTCTAACCTCCTCACTGAAGCTTTCTTT.

This clonotype occurred many times. The rearrangement links TRBV4-2 to TRBJ2-5; no clear D. Trimming took 1 base from V and 7 from J, leaving 16 bases between them. Germline V CDR1 and CDR2: LGHNA, YNFKEQ. CDR3 length: 15 residues. The CDR3 sequence: CASSQGRSGTVTQYF. The DNA for the CDR3 is TGTGCCAGCAGCCAAGGTCGCTCGGGCACGGTGACCCAGTACTTC.

This clonotype has ten or more counts. The genes are TRBV7-6 and TRBJ1-4, with unresolved D. With 5 bases removed from V and 4 bases from J, the gap between germline ends came to 11 bases. Germline V gives CDR1 SGHVS, CDR2 FNYEAQ. This CDR3 region has 14 residues. CDR3 coding DNA: TGTGCCAGCAGCCTCGGACTGTTTAATGAAAAACTGTTTTTT. This codes for CASSLGLFNEKLFF.

This CDR3 is CASSPSTGEYYGYTF. The CDR3, as DNA: TGCGCCAGCAGCCCTTCGACAGGGGAGTACTATGGCTACACCTTC. This sequence joins TRBV5-1 and TRBJ1-2, with 8 bases fitting TRBD1. Germline V gives CDR1 SGHRS, CDR2 YFSETQ. The CDR3 sequence is 15 residues long. V was pared by 4 bases and J by 3 bases, with 8 bases of the junction left unmatched. Filled out from reference TRBV5-1 and TRBJ1-2, the complete variable domain reads KAGVTQTPRYLIKTRGQQVTLSCSPISGHRSVSWYQQTPGQGLQFLFEYFSETQRNKGNFPGRFSGRQFSNSRSEMNVSTLELGDSALYLCASSPSTGEYYGYTFGSGTRLTVV.

This clonotype was observed a handful of times. This rearrangement joins TRBV27 to TRBJ1-1, with D maybe TRBD1 (6 bases). The germline V gene has CDR1 MNHEY and CDR2 SMNVEV (reference sequence). V was trimmed by 6 bases and J by 0 bases, leaving 11 bases between them. This CDR3 is built from 14 residues. Here the CDR3 DNA reads TGTGCCAGCAGATCCTCAGGGGTGAACACTGAAGCTTTCTTT. Protein product: CASRSSGVNTEAFF.